This entry concerns a single TCR beta chain. V lost 5 bases, J lost 5 bases, and 11 bases stayed unmatched. CDR3 size: 15 residues. The germline CDR1 and CDR2 sequences are SGHAT and FQNNGV. The data were produced by immunoSEQ multiplex PCR, yet TCRdb's version contains in-frame clones alone and is incomplete. The data contain over 100,000 clones, 79% of them singletons. This sample was taken from a study of blood T cell repertoires in COVID-19. What was sequenced was peripheral blood. The genes are TRBV11-2 and TRBJ2-7; TRBD1 matches 8 bases. The clonotype was recovered from an elderly woman with acute or convalescent COVID-19. The CDR3: CASSRTHGQGNEQYF. The DNA for the CDR3 is TGTGCCAGCAGCCGTACCCATGGACAGGGCAACGAGCAGTACTTC.